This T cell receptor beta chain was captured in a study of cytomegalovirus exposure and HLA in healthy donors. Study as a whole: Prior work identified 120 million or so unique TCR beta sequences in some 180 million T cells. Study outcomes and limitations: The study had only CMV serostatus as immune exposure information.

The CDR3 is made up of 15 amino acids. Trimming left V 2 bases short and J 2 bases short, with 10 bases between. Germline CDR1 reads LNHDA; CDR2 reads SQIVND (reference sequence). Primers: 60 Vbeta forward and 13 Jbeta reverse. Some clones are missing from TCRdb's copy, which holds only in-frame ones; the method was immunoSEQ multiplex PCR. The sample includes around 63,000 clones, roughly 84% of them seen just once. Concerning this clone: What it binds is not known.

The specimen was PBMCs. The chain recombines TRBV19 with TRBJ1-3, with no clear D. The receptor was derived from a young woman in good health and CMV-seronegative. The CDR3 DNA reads TGTGCCAGTAGTATAACGGTTGCGGCTGGAAACACCATATATTTT. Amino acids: CASSITVAAGNTIYF.